Detailed here is one TCR beta chain. This sample was included in a study of cytomegalovirus exposure and HLA in healthy donors. The germline CDR1 and CDR2 sequences are SNHLY and FYNNEI. Trimming took 3 bases from V and 1 from J; bases not matched to a gene: 7. The CDR3 contains 16 residues. The PCR used 60 Vbeta and 13 Jbeta primers. Repertoires were generated with immunoSEQ multiplex PCR, while TCRdb's copy carries only in-frame clones and drops some. In the table there are approximately 160,000 clones, approximately 67% of which are singletons. The chain couples TRBV2 to TRBJ2-5, with 8 bases fitting TRBD2. The sample consisted of PBMCs. This sequence was found in a woman between 18 and 30 years old in good health and CMV-seropositive. The CDR3 here is CASSEFSGGLQETQYF. The CDR3 DNA is TGTGCCAGCAGTGAGTTCAGCGGGGGCCTCCAAGAGACCCAGTACTTC.